This record covers a single T cell receptor (beta chain). Its antigen is currently unknown. Germline CDR1 and CDR2: SEHNR and FQNEAQ (reference sequence). Trimming cost V 3 bases and J 0 bases, with 6 bases left between them. This CDR3 comprises 14 residues. Treatment meaning: about 20 received Ad26.COV2.S at low or high dose, single or two shots; about 5 received placebo; per-sample allocation not given. The samples date from day 63 after the first vaccine or placebo injection. SARS-CoV-2 spike from the Wuhan strain was encoded by the vaccine, an Ad26 vector. The data stem from a study of Ad26.COV2.S vaccination and SARS-CoV-2 variants. Method: immunoSEQ multiplex PCR; TCRdb's copy keeps in-frame clones and lacks some. The sample includes about 410,000 clones, roughly 90% of them seen just once. Study-level results: Researchers cautioned that TCR breadth and depth analyses may have underestimated total T cell responses. Vaccine recipients and placebo recipients showed similar non-spike TCR breadth.

Sequencing was performed on peripheral blood, taken in a trial of Ad26.COV2.S vaccine versus placebo. V is TRBV7-9 and J is TRBJ2-4; D uncertain. The sequence derives from a person between 18 and 65 years old who received the Ad26.COV2.S COVID-19 vaccine or a placebo. CDR3 DNA: TGTGCCAGCAGCTTTAATGTAGCCAAAAACATTCAGTACTTC. It specifies CASSFNVAKNIQYF.